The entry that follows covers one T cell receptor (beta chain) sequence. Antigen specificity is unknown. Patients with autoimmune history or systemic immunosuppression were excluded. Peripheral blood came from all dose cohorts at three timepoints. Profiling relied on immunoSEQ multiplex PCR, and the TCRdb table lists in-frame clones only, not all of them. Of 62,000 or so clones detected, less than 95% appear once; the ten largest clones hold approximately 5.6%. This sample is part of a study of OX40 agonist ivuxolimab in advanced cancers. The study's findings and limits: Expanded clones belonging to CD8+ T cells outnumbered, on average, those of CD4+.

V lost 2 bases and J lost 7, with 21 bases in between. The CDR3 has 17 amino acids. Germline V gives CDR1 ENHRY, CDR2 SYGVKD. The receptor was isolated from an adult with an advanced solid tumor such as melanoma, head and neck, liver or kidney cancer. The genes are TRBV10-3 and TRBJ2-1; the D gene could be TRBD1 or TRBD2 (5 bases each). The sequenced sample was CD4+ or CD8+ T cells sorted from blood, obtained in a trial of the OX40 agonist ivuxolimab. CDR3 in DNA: TGTGCCATCAGTGAGGGGGCAGGGACCAATAGAGGGAATGAGCAGTTCTTC. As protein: CAISEGAGTNRGNEQFF.